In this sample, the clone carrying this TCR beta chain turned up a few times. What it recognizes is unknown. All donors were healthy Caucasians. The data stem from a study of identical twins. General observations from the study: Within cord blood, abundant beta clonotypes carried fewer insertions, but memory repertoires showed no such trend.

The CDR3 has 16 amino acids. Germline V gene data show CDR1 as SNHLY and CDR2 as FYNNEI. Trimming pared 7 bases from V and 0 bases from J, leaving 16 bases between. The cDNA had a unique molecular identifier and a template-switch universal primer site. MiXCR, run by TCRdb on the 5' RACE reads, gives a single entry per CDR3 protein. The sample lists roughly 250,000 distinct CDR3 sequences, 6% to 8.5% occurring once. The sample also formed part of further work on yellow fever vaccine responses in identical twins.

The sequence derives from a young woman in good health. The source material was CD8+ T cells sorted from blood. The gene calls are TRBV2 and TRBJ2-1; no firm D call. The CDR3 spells CASIDPSTSSYNEQFF. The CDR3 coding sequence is TGTGCCAGCATCGACCCATCGACAAGCTCCTACAATGAGCAGTTCTTC. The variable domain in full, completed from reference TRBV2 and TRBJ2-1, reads EPEVTQTPSHQVTQMGQEVILRCVPISNHLYFYWYRQILGQKVEFLVSFYNNEISEKSEIFDDQFSVERPDGSNFTLKIRSTKLEDSAMYFCASIDPSTSSYNEQFFGPGTRLTVL.